A single sample gave rise to the 15 T cell receptor beta chains below, sequenced in a study of vaccination and CD4 T cells after COVID-19. For these TCRs, the target antigens are not known. Sequenced with the Oncomine TCR Beta short-read assay was DNA taken from cultured CD4+ T cells. TCRdb analysed the PCR reads with MiXCR anew, one entry per CDR3 protein. Altogether roughly 13,000 distinct CDR3 sequences are present, about 40% being singletons, with the ten largest covering roughly 21%. Treatment: roughly 11-day PBMC culture with coronavirus spike peptide pools or control peptides (ViraFEST assay). The sequencing used CD4+ T cells from blood, cultured in vitro, collected before SARS-CoV-2 vaccination. Receptors were obtained from a human donor who had recovered from COVID-19.

This chain uses TRBV28 with TRBJ2-5; 7 bases line up with TRBD2. After removal of 2 bases from V and 5 bases from J, the junction contained 8 bases not matched to a gene. Germline V gene sequence: CDR1 MDHEN, CDR2 SYDVKM. The CDR3 is made up of 15 amino acids. CDR3 bases: TGTGCCAGCAGTTTAGTGGGGAGGGGCCTGGAGACCCAGTACTTC. This gives the protein CASSLVGRGLETQYF.

The chain joins TRBV30 to TRBJ1-2; D not certain. Per germline, CDR1 GTSNPN and CDR2 SVGIG (reference sequence). V was trimmed by 4 bases and J by 0 bases, leaving 12 bases between them. This CDR3 comprises 14 residues. The CDR3 DNA sequence: TGTGCCTGGACCCGGGGAGGGTCTAACTATGGCTACACCTTC. Amino acid sequence: CAWTRGGSNYGYTF.

The rearrangement links TRBV27 to TRBJ2-1; D gene uncertain. CDR1 is MNHEY and CDR2 is SMNVEV in the germline V gene (reference sequence). The V end lost 7 bases, the J end lost 7 bases, and 20 bases lay between the germline ends. CDR3 size: 15 residues. The chain's CDR3 is CASNPAPSAWNEQFF. The CDR3 bases are TGTGCCAGCAACCCAGCCCCCTCGGCGTGGAATGAGCAGTTCTTC.

This clonotype is categorized as medium-sized. The rearrangement joins TRBV20-1 to TRBJ2-2; D is undetermined. The CDR3 loop spans 16 amino acids. V dropped 3 bases and J dropped 0 bases, with 14 bases sitting between them. Germline V CDR1 and CDR2: DFQATT, SNEGSKA (reference sequence). The chain's CDR3 is CSASRVWPANTGELFF. The CDR3 DNA reads as TGCAGTGCTAGTCGGGTATGGCCCGCGAACACCGGGGAGCTGTTTTTT.

The J gene is TRBJ2-5, the V gene TRBV10-1; D is perhaps TRBD1 or TRBD2 (5 bases each). The CDR3 has 12 residues. Trimming left V 9 bases short and J 4 bases short, with 12 bases between. The germline V gene encodes CDR1 WNHNN and CDR2 SYGVQD (reference sequence). The CDR3 reads CASRGDLETQYF. CDR3 nucleotides: TGCGCCAGTCGAGGGGATCTAGAGACCCAGTACTTC.

The chain is built from TRBV20-1 and TRBJ1-5, with TRBD1 matching 7 bases. This CDR3 has 14 amino acids. Germline loops: CDR1 DFQATT, CDR2 SNEGSKA (reference sequence). The CDR3 DNA sequence: TGCAGCACTACAGGGGATGGTAGCAATCAGCCCCAGCATTTT. Its protein product is CSTTGDGSNQPQHF.

This clonotype has only a few counts. The CDR3 loop reads CASSYLVGQGKLSNQPQHF. CDR3 nucleotide sequence: TGTGCCAGCAGTTACTTAGTAGGGCAGGGGAAACTTAGCAATCAGCCCCAGCATTTT. This chain connects TRBV6-7 to TRBJ1-5, with D possibly being TRBD1 (6 bases). TRBV6-7 is classed as an ORF, of uncertain function. CDR3 length: 19 residues. Trimming stripped 1 base from V and 0 bases from J, with 19 bases between.

The count of this clonotype is one. This chain links TRBV12-3 or TRBV12-4 with TRBJ1-2, with D possibly being TRBD1 (5 bases). V was trimmed by 5 bases and J by 4 bases, leaving 14 bases between them. This CDR3 is 14 amino acids long. The CDR3 DNA is TGTGCCAGCAGTGGTTTGGGTGGGGGCTATGGCTACACCTTC. It specifies CASSGLGGGYGYTF.

The rearrangement uses TRBV6-1 and TRBJ1-1, with D uncertain. Trimming cost V 6 bases and J 5 bases, with 10 bases left between them. Germline V gene sequence: CDR1 MNHNS, CDR2 SASEGT. The CDR3 is made up of 12 amino acids. The CDR3 loop reads CASSPVGTEAFF. Here the CDR3 DNA reads TGTGCCAGCAGCCCCGTTGGGACTGAAGCTTTCTTT.

This clonotype was observed a handful of times. The chain links TRBV27 to TRBJ2-3; TRBD2 matches 11 bases. The V gene end was trimmed by 2 bases and the J gene end by 2 bases; junction bases not matched to a gene: 3. CDR1 MNHEY and CDR2 SMNVEV come from the germline V gene (reference sequence). This CDR3 comprises 16 residues. CDR3 in DNA: TGTGCCAGCAGTTTAAGTAGCGGGGGGGACACAGATACGCAGTATTTT. Its protein product is CASSLSSGGDTDTQYF.

The V gene is TRBV29-1, the J gene TRBJ2-7; no reliable D call. Trimming shortened V by 6 bases and J by 0 bases, and 15 bases separated the two germline ends. The germline V gene has CDR1 SQVTM and CDR2 ANQGSEA. This CDR3 region has 14 residues. The CDR3 sequence is CSVGWRTASYEQYF. CDR3 DNA: TGCAGCGTCGGATGGCGGACGGCCTCCTACGAGCAGTACTTC.

This rearrangement joins TRBV20-1 to TRBJ1-1; D gene ambiguous. Germline CDR1 DFQATT, CDR2 SNEGSKA (reference sequence). With 1 base removed from V and 4 bases from J, the gap between germline ends came to 10 bases. The CDR3 length is 13 residues. As DNA, the CDR3 is TGCAGTGCTAGAGTTTTGGTGAGCACTGAAGCTTTCTTT. Translation gives CSARVLVSTEAFF.

This clonotype was counted a few times. The rearrangement links TRBV6-2 or TRBV6-3 to TRBJ1-2; 9 nucleotides match TRBD1. Losses at the gene ends were 0 bases for V and 5 bases for J; bases not matched to a gene: 4. CDR3 size: 15 residues. The V gene's germline CDR1 is MNHEY and CDR2 SVGEGT. The CDR3 coding sequence is TGTGCCAGCAGTTACTCCACCGACAGGGGGTATGGCTACACCTTC. Its protein is CASSYSTDRGYGYTF.

This chain uses TRBV20-1 with TRBJ2-1; 8 bases line up with TRBD1. Germline lookup yields CDR1 DFQATT and CDR2 SNEGSKA (reference sequence). Trimming removed 3 bases from V and 7 bases from J; junction bases left unmatched: 11. This CDR3 comprises 15 residues. The CDR3 protein is CSARRQGWWENEQFF. DNA for the CDR3: TGCAGTGCTAGGAGACAGGGGTGGTGGGAGAATGAGCAGTTCTTC.

This clonotype was seen a handful of times. V and J are TRBV6-1 and TRBJ2-5; TRBD1 aligns across 7 bases. Trimming removed 8 bases from V and 2 bases from J; junction bases left unmatched: 5. The CDR3 spans 13 residues. Germline CDR1 MNHNS, CDR2 SASEGT. The CDR3 coding sequence is TGTGCCAGCCACAGGGGACCTCAAGAGACCCAGTACTTC. It codes for CASHRGPQETQYF.